Listed here are 19 T cell receptor beta chains from one sample, sequenced in a study of cytomegalovirus exposure and HLA in healthy donors. Amplification used 60 Vbeta primers and 13 Jbeta primers. Profiling relied on immunoSEQ multiplex PCR, and the TCRdb table lists in-frame clones only, not all of them. The repertoire holds about 130,000 clones, with approximately 68% as singletons. Sequenced input: PBMCs. Source of these receptors: a man in his thirties or forties in good health and CMV-seropositive.

The chain carries TRBV6-5 and TRBJ2-1; no clear D gene. Trimming pared 8 bases from V and 3 bases from J, leaving 11 bases between. The germline gives CDR1 MNHEY, CDR2 SVGAGI. The CDR3 is 13 amino acids. In DNA form, the CDR3 reads TGTGCCAGCCTCGCCCCGGGCTACAATGAGCAGTTCTTC. Its translation: CASLAPGYNEQFF.

The chain links TRBV2 to TRBJ1-1; tentatively, D is TRBD1 (5 bases). The CDR3 runs 14 residues. The germline V gene has CDR1 SNHLY and CDR2 FYNNEI. V was cut by 6 bases and J by 8 bases, with 19 bases left in between. The DNA of the CDR3 is TGTGCCAGCAGGGGGGAGGGAGGCGGCCACGAAGCTTTCTTT. It yields the protein CASRGEGGGHEAFF.

The genes are TRBV6-5 and TRBJ2-2; a weak D match, TRBD2 (5 bases). Trimming took off 7 bases at V and 2 bases at J, with 14 bases between the two ends. The CDR3 sequence is 15 residues long. The V gene's germline CDR1 is MNHEY and CDR2 SVGAGI. The CDR3 DNA follows: TGTGCCAGCATCCCAGTCCGGGATAACACCGGGGAGCTGTTTTTT. Translation gives CASIPVRDNTGELFF.

V usage is TRBV9 and J usage is TRBJ2-1; 13 bases align to TRBD2. CDR3 size: 15 residues. Germline-derived CDR1 and CDR2 are SGDLS and YYNGEE. The V segment lost 4 bases and the J segment 7 bases; nucleotides outside the gene matches: 5. For the CDR3, the DNA is TGTGCCAGCAGCCCGATGGGACTAGCGGGAAATGAGCAGTTCTTC. Its protein product is CASSPMGLAGNEQFF.

This chain connects TRBV7-8 to TRBJ2-7, with unresolved D. V was cut by 5 bases and J by 7 bases, with 12 bases left in between. Germline loops: CDR1 SGHVS, CDR2 FQNEAQ. The CDR3 has 12 residues. CDR3: CASSPPGGEQYF. In nucleotides, the CDR3 is TGTGCCAGCAGCCCACCGGGTGGGGAGCAGTACTTC.

Points on this clone: In the same sample, other DNA sequences code for this CDR3. The chain combines TRBV5-5 with TRBJ2-2, with D maybe TRBD2 (6 bases). V was trimmed by 0 bases and J by 0 bases, leaving 6 bases between them. This CDR3 region has 15 residues. CDR1 is SGHKS, CDR2 YYEKEE, per germline (reference sequence). This chain's CDR3 is CASSLGLANTGELFF. The CDR3 DNA follows: TGTGCCAGCAGCTTGGGACTAGCGAACACCGGGGAGCTGTTTTTT. The full variable domain, completed using reference TRBV5-5 and TRBJ2-2, is DAGVTQSPTHLIKTRGQQVTLRCSPISGHKSVSWYQQVLGQGPQFIFQYYEKEERGRGNFPDRFSARQFPNYSSELNVNALLLGDSALYLCASSLGLANTGELFFGEGSRLTVL.

The chain joins TRBV5-1 to TRBJ2-7; 7 bases agree with TRBD2. Germline trimming cut 5 bases from V and 5 bases from J; bases unmatched to any gene: 10. CDR1 and CDR2 from the germline V gene are SGHRS and YFSETQ. The CDR3 contains 14 residues. Here the CDR3 reads CASRSTGGLHEQYF. Here the CDR3 DNA reads TGCGCCAGCAGGAGTACGGGAGGTCTTCACGAGCAGTACTTC.

The chain links TRBV5-1 to TRBJ2-1; D is unresolved. The CDR3 spans 14 residues. Trimming stripped 0 bases from V and 6 bases from J, with 10 bases between. The germline V gene encodes CDR1 SGHRS and CDR2 YFSETQ. The CDR3 sequence is CASSLDWAGNEQFF. CDR3 DNA sequence: TGCGCCAGCAGCTTGGACTGGGCCGGCAATGAGCAGTTCTTC.

The chain couples TRBV7-2 to TRBJ1-2, with 9 bases that match TRBD1. Germline V gives CDR1 SGHTA, CDR2 FQGNSA. The CDR3 runs 15 residues. Trimming at V came to 3 bases and at J to 4 bases, leaving 6 bases not matched to a gene. This CDR3 reads CASSFHLDRGYGYTF. The DNA for the CDR3 is TGTGCCAGCAGCTTCCATCTGGACAGGGGCTATGGCTACACCTTC.

This sequence joins TRBV27 and TRBJ2-5, with 10 bases that match TRBD2. The CDR3 spans 15 residues. J was trimmed by 5 bases and V by 5 bases; bases with no gene match: 8. Germline V CDR1 and CDR2: MNHEY, SMNVEV (reference sequence). The CDR3 sequence is CASSDVAGGWETQYF. CDR3 DNA sequence: TGTGCCAGCAGTGATGTAGCGGGAGGTTGGGAGACCCAGTACTTC.

This clone was seen just once. CDR3 region: CASSPGTGAYEQYF. The CDR3 nucleotides read TGTGCCAGCAGCCCTGGGACAGGAGCCTACGAGCAGTACTTC. The chain couples TRBV7-6 to TRBJ2-7; 8 positions agree with TRBD1. V gave up 5 bases and J gave up 2 bases; unmatched junction bases: 5. From germline, CDR1 is SGHVS and CDR2 FNYEAQ. CDR3 size: 14 residues.

This clone was observed a few times. The J gene is TRBJ1-1, the V gene TRBV28; TRBD1 is a possible D gene (6 bases). Trimming shortened V by 9 bases and J by 0 bases, and 14 bases separated the two germline ends. Germline V gene lookup returns CDR1 MDHEN and CDR2 SYDVKM. This CDR3 comprises 14 residues. The CDR3 DNA follows: TGTGCCAGTGTTTCCGGGACACTGAACACTGAAGCTTTCTTT. Encoded protein: CASVSGTLNTEAFF.

This clone appeared a single time. This rearrangement joins TRBV7-9 to TRBJ1-2, with D unclear. The CDR3 runs 13 residues. Germline V lookup: CDR1 SEHNR, CDR2 FQNEAQ (reference sequence). Deletions cut 4 bases from V and 4 bases from J, with 10 bases between. CDR3 in amino acids: CASSSDLVYGYTF. The CDR3 nucleotides are TGTGCCAGCAGCTCGGACTTAGTCTATGGCTACACCTTC.

The V and J genes are TRBV4-2 and TRBJ2-7, with 7 bases identical to TRBD2. CDR3 length: 14 residues. V lost 4 bases and J lost 4; bases outside the gene matches: 7. Germline V gene sequence: CDR1 LGHNA, CDR2 YNFKEQ. CDR3 amino acids: CASSPMASGYEQYF. The CDR3 DNA follows: TGTGCCAGCAGCCCGATGGCTAGCGGTTACGAGCAGTACTTC.

This rearrangement joins TRBV2 to TRBJ1-1; D remains unclear. This CDR3 is built from 11 residues. V was clipped by 6 bases and J by 7 bases, with 9 bases between them. Germline CDR1 SNHLY, CDR2 FYNNEI. The CDR3 loop reads CASSFSCEAFF. The CDR3 DNA reads TGTGCCAGCAGCTTTTCCTGTGAAGCTTTCTTT.

This clone came up once. This rearrangement joins TRBV10-2 to TRBJ2-3; TRBD2 matches 7 bases. V lost 5 bases to trimming and J lost 8 bases; unmatched junction nucleotides: 13. The germline V gene encodes CDR1 WSHSY and CDR2 SAAADI. The CDR3 sequence is 15 residues long. CDR3: CASSRLGTISGTQYF. The CDR3 region has the DNA TGCGCCAGCAGTAGATTGGGGACTATTTCTGGTACGCAGTATTTT.

This chain connects TRBV6-4 to TRBJ2-3; a weak D match, TRBD1 (6 bases). Trimming removed 6 bases at V and 3 bases at J, with 19 bases between. Per germline, CDR1 MRHNA and CDR2 SNTAGT. The CDR3 length is 16 residues. As DNA, the CDR3 is TGTGCCAGCAGACCGGACAGTGATCGAAGGACAGATACGCAGTATTTT. It is translated as CASRPDSDRRTDTQYF.

The chain couples TRBV10-3 to TRBJ2-7; D is unresolved. The V end lost 3 bases, the J end lost 1 base, and 7 bases lay between the germline ends. Germline lookup yields CDR1 ENHRY and CDR2 SYGVKD. The CDR3 sequence is 13 residues long. The CDR3 region has the DNA TGTGCCATCAGTGAATTGGAGTCCTACGAGCAGTACTTC. Amino acid sequence: CAISELESYEQYF.

V and J are TRBV29-1 and TRBJ1-1, with 7 bases that match TRBD1. The V gene end was trimmed by 4 bases and the J gene end by 1 base; junction bases not matched to a gene: 0. CDR1 SQVTM and CDR2 ANQGSEA come from the germline V gene. CDR3 length: 12 amino acids. The CDR3 DNA is TGCAGCGTTGGGGACAGGAACACTGAAGCTTTCTTT. Translated, it gives CSVGDRNTEAFF.